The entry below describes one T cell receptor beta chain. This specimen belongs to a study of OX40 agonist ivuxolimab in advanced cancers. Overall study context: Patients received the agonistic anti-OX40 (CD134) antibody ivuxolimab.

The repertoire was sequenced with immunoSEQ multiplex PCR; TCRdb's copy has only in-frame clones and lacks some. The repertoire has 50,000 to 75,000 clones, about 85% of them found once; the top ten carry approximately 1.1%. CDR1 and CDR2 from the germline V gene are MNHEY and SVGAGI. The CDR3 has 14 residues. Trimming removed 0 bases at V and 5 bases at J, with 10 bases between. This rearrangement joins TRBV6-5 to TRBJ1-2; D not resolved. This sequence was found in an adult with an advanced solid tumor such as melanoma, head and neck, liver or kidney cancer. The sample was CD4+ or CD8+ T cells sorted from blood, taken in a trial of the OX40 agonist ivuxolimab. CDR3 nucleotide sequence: TGTGCCAGCAGTTACTCGGTTGGTGATTATGGCTACACCTTC. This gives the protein CASSYSVGDYGYTF.